The 20 T cell receptor beta chains in this list originate from one sample, sequenced in a study of blood T cell repertoires in COVID-19. Profiled with immunoSEQ multiplex PCR; TCRdb holds only in-frame clones, not every one. The data contain tens of thousands of clones, 92% of them singletons. What was sequenced was peripheral blood. Receptor source: a man aged 45 to 65 with active COVID-19.

The chain carries TRBV20-1 and TRBJ2-2; D not resolved. The V gene's germline CDR1 is DFQATT and CDR2 SNEGSKA (reference sequence). This CDR3 contains 11 residues. Trimming removed 6 bases at V and 8 bases at J, with 10 bases between. The DNA of the CDR3 is TGCAGTGCAAATAGTAAGGGGGAGCTGTTTTTT. This encodes CSANSKGELFF.

V usage is TRBV15 and J usage is TRBJ1-2; D is possibly TRBD1 (5 bases). The CDR3 has 13 residues. Germline V gene sequence: CDR1 LNHNV, CDR2 YYDKDF (reference sequence). V lost 0 bases and J 8 bases, leaving 10 bases between the germline ends. The CDR3 DNA reads TGTGCCACCAGCAGAGATCGGGGGAGGGGCTACACCTTC. Its translation is CATSRDRGRGYTF.

The rearrangement joins TRBV19 to TRBJ2-7, with TRBD2 as a possible D gene (5 bases). This CDR3 is built from 15 residues. The germline V gene has CDR1 LNHDA and CDR2 SQIVND (reference sequence). Deletions cut 4 bases from V and 0 bases from J, with 13 bases between. CDR3 sequence (DNA): TGTGCCAGTAGTACAGGACCCACTAGCTCCTACGAGCAGTACTTC. Amino acids: CASSTGPTSSYEQYF.

About this clone itself: A junction end diverges from the germline sequence, so it may reflect a read error. The chain combines TRBV12-3 or TRBV12-4 with TRBJ2-5; D perhaps matches TRBD2 (6 bases). CDR3 length: 12 amino acids. The CDR3 coding sequence is TGTGCCAGCAGTTTGGGGACTGTAGAGGCACACTTC. Translating it yields CASSLGTVEAHF.

This clone has a single count. V and J are TRBV24-1 and TRBJ2-2, with 10 positions matching TRBD2. CDR3 length: 16 amino acids. Germline CDR1 and CDR2: KGHDR and SFDVKD. The trim removed 3 bases at V and 6 bases at J, leaving 6 bases unmatched. The CDR3 DNA sequence: TGTGCCACCAGTGATACAGCGGGAGGGGTAGCCGGGGAGCTGTTTTTT. The encoded protein is CATSDTAGGVAGELFF.

The chain employs TRBV13 and TRBJ1-6; TRBD1 matches 8 bases. The J segment lost 7 bases and the V segment lost 4 bases, leaving 9 bases of the junction unmatched. Germline V CDR1 and CDR2: PRHDT, FYEKMQ (reference sequence). The CDR3 is 16 residues long. The CDR3 DNA reads TGTGCCAGCAGCTGGCAGGGGGCGGGGGTAAATTCACCCCTCCACTTT. Translating gives CASSWQGAGVNSPLHF.

The sample holds one count of this clone. J is TRBJ2-7 and V is TRBV20-1; 9 bases line up with TRBD1. This CDR3 is 15 amino acids long. CDR1 DFQATT and CDR2 SNEGSKA come from the germline V gene (reference sequence). V lost 3 bases and J lost 0; bases outside the gene matches: 6. The CDR3 reads CSASFLGQGSYEQYF. The CDR3 nucleotides read TGCAGTGCTAGTTTTTTGGGACAGGGCTCCTACGAGCAGTACTTC.

CDR3 sequence reads: CASSQIGQGDSYEQYF. Here the CDR3 DNA reads TGTGCCAGCAGTCAGATAGGACAGGGGGACTCCTACGAGCAGTACTTC. The chain joins TRBV28 to TRBJ2-7, with 10 bases identical to TRBD1. Germline V lookup: CDR1 MDHEN, CDR2 SYDVKM. The CDR3 is 16 amino acids. Losses at the gene ends were 5 bases for V and 0 bases for J; bases not matched to a gene: 7.

The chain joins TRBV7-3 to TRBJ2-3, with 7 bases identical to TRBD1. V lost 5 bases and J lost 3; bases outside the gene matches: 5. The CDR3 contains 14 residues. Germline V CDR1 and CDR2: SGHTA, FQGTGA. CDR3 region: CASSEGATTDTQYF. CDR3 bases: TGTGCCAGCAGCGAGGGGGCGACGACAGATACGCAGTATTTT. Using reference TRBV7-3 and TRBJ2-3 for the parts outside the CDR3, the full variable domain is GAGVSQTPSNKVTEKGKYVELRCDPISGHTALYWYRQSLGQGPEFLIYFQGTGAADDSGLPNDRFFAVRPEGSVSTLKIQRTERGDSAVYLCASSEGATTDTQYFGPGTRLTVL.

CDR3 coding DNA: TGTGCCATCAGTGAGTCCTATCAAGAGACCCAGTACTTC. Its translation: CAISESYQETQYF. The chain joins TRBV10-3 to TRBJ2-5; D not certain. This CDR3 contains 13 residues. Trimming cost V 0 bases and J 2 bases, with 4 bases left between them. The germline V gene encodes CDR1 ENHRY and CDR2 SYGVKD.

This clone was detected a few times. V usage is TRBV29-1 and J usage is TRBJ2-3, with D tentatively TRBD2 (5 bases). CDR1 is SQVTM, CDR2 ANQGSEA, per germline. The V gene lost 3 bases and the J gene lost 6 bases, with 22 bases spanning the gap. This CDR3 spans 16 amino acids. For the CDR3, the DNA is TGCAGCGTTGACCGGGGTAGTGTGTTATTTGGGGATACGCAGTATTTT. This sequence encodes CSVDRGSVLFGDTQYF.

This clone was picked up one time. The chain uses TRBV7-3 and TRBJ2-1; 11 bases line up with TRBD2. V lost 0 bases to trimming and J lost 4 bases; unmatched junction nucleotides: 5. CDR1 is SGHTA, CDR2 FQGTGA, per germline. There are 17 residues in the CDR3. Here the CDR3 DNA reads TGTGCCAGCAGCTTAACGAGAACTAGCGGGGGTTACAATGAGCAGTTCTTC. Residues: CASSLTRTSGGYNEQFF.

This chain uses TRBV19 with TRBJ1-2, with TRBD1 matching 9 bases. With 5 bases clipped from V and 3 bases from J, the junction kept 10 bases outside the gene matches. The CDR3 covers 16 residues. Germline lookup yields CDR1 LNHDA and CDR2 SQIVND (reference sequence). The CDR3 loop is CASSFLIWTGDYGYTF. CDR3 bases: TGTGCCAGTAGTTTCCTTATCTGGACAGGGGACTATGGCTACACCTTC.

This chain connects TRBV3-1 (or the pseudogene TRBV3-2) to TRBJ1-6; D perhaps matches TRBD1 (5 bases). From germline, CDR1 is LGHDT and CDR2 YNNKEL (reference sequence). Trimming cost V 1 base and J 14 bases, with 15 bases left between them. This CDR3 comprises 14 residues. CDR3 loop: CASSQGLDTPALHF. CDR3 nucleotide sequence: TGTGCCAGCAGCCAAGGCTTGGACACTCCAGCCCTCCACTTT.

The rearrangement uses TRBV3-1 (or the pseudogene TRBV3-2) and TRBJ2-7, with D perhaps matching TRBD1 (5 bases). V was cut by 4 bases and J by 6 bases, with 10 bases left in between. The CDR3 runs to 12 residues. Germline values: CDR1 LGHDT, CDR2 YNNKEL (reference sequence). The CDR3 loop is CASSPSQGEQYF. CDR3 sequence (DNA): TGTGCCAGCAGCCCCTCCCAGGGCGAGCAGTACTTC.

This sequence joins TRBV30 and TRBJ1-5, with a possible D match to TRBD1 (5 bases). Germline CDR1 and CDR2: GTSNPN and SVGIG (reference sequence). V dropped 2 bases and J dropped 4 bases, with 15 bases sitting between them. The CDR3 has 15 amino acids. CDR3 sequence reads: CAWSLGQTGNQPQHF. In nucleotides, the CDR3 is TGTGCCTGGAGTCTCGGACAAACCGGGAATCAGCCCCAGCATTTT.

V usage is TRBV5-5 and J usage is TRBJ2-7; 13 bases map to TRBD2. The length of the CDR3 is 17 residues. The trim removed 6 bases at V and 3 bases at J, leaving 12 bases unmatched. Germline values: CDR1 SGHKS, CDR2 YYEKEE (reference sequence). The CDR3 sequence is CASKGTSGGAANYEQYF. In nucleotides, the CDR3 is TGTGCCAGCAAAGGTACTAGCGGGGGGGCCGCGAACTACGAGCAGTACTTC.

The chain carries TRBV6-5 and TRBJ2-3, with D possibly TRBD1 on 6 matching bases. The CDR3 covers 14 residues. V was cut by 8 bases and J by 1 base, with 13 bases left in between. The germline CDR1 and CDR2 sequences are MNHEY and SVGAGI. The DNA for the CDR3 is TGTGCCAGCTTGAGGGGGAGCGGCACAGATACGCAGTATTTT. Translation: CASLRGSGTDTQYF.

The rearrangement uses TRBV30 and TRBJ1-6; tentatively, D is TRBD1 (5 bases). Trimming removed 4 bases at V and 7 bases at J, with 8 bases between. This CDR3 is 12 amino acids long. Germline CDR1 reads GTSNPN; CDR2 reads SVGIG (reference sequence). This CDR3 reads CAWTGGNSPLHF. CDR3 nucleotides: TGTGCCTGGACCGGGGGGAATTCACCCCTCCACTTT.

The V and J genes are TRBV2 and TRBJ1-1; D not certain. This CDR3 has 14 amino acids. Germline CDR1 reads SNHLY; CDR2 reads FYNNEI. V was cut by 3 bases and J by 5 bases, with 13 bases left in between. CDR3 sequence (DNA): TGTGCCAGCAGTGATAGCGTCATGAGGACTGAAGCTTTCTTT. It yields the protein CASSDSVMRTEAFF.